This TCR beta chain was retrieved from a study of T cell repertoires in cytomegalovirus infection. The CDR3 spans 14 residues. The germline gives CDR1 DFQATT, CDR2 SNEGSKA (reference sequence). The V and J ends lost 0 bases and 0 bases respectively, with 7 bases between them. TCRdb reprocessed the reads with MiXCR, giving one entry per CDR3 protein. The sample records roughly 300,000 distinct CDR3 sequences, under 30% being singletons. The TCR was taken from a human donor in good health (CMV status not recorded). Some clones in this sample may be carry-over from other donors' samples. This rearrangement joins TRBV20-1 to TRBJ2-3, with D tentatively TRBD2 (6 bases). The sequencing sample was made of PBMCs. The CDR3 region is CSARDRGSTDTQYF. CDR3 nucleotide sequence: TGCAGTGCTAGAGATCGGGGGAGCACAGATACGCAGTATTTT.